These 21 T cell receptor beta chains came from one sample sequenced in a study of regulatory T cells in long-lasting Graves disease. The time point here: newly diagnosed GD, antithyroid drugs for less than 3 months. PBMC-derived RNA was used for the TCR library. Through Arm-PCR of CDR3 regions and iRepertoire HTBI primers, TCR beta libraries were built. TCRdb reprocessed the multiplex PCR reads via MiXCR and lists one record per CDR3 protein. The data contain roughly 520,000 distinct CDR3 sequences, about 12% of them singletons. A further study also used this sample, focusing on T cells in Graves' hyperthyroidism and ophthalmopathy.

Sequencing was performed on peripheral blood mononuclear cells (PBMCs), taken at new diagnosis, from a patient treated with antithyroid drugs. All receptors come from a woman aged 30 to 39 with Graves disease.

Concerning this clonotype: This probably arose from a read error, given a far larger clone one base away. The rearrangement uses TRBV20-1 and TRBJ2-7; tentative D call: TRBD1 (5 bases). CDR3 length: 14 amino acids. In germline, CDR1 is DFQATT, CDR2 SNEGSKA (reference sequence). Trimming removed 2 bases from V and 9 bases from J, with 20 bases in between. The DNA for the CDR3 is TGCAGTGCTAGACCTCTGGAAGGAGTAAGGGGGCAGTACTTC. It codes for CSARPLEGVRGQYF.

Many counts were recorded for this clonotype. V usage is TRBV7-8 and J usage is TRBJ1-2; D is unresolved. V shed 3 bases and J shed 4 bases, with 18 bases lying between them. The CDR3 is 16 amino acids. The germline V gene has CDR1 SGHVS and CDR2 FQNEAQ. The CDR3 nucleotides read TGTGCCAGCAGCTTCCTGGGCAGGACGATGAGCTATGGCTACACCTTC. Translation gives CASSFLGRTMSYGYTF.

This clonotype was detected many times. J is TRBJ2-3 and V is TRBV20-1, with TRBD2 matching over 9 bases. V was clipped by 6 bases and J by 5 bases; unmatched bases: 9. Germline V gene lookup returns CDR1 DFQATT and CDR2 SNEGSKA (reference sequence). This CDR3 contains 14 residues. The chain's CDR3 is CSAKREVRGDTQYF. The CDR3, as DNA: TGCAGTGCCAAGCGGGAGGTCAGGGGAGATACGCAGTATTTT.

This clonotype was recorded at least ten times. CDR3 nucleotides: TGTGCCAGCAGTTCTCCATGGACAGGGGGGGGCACAGATACGCAGTATTTT. It yields the protein CASSSPWTGGGTDTQYF. The V call is TRBV28, the J call TRBJ2-3; TRBD1 agrees at 10 bases. The CDR3 runs to 17 residues. The germline V gene has CDR1 MDHEN and CDR2 SYDVKM. The V and J ends lost 4 bases and 1 base, in that order; junction bases with no gene match: 8.

Ten or more counts support this clonotype. The J gene is TRBJ1-4, the V gene TRBV14; 7 bases are a match to TRBD1. The CDR3 is 13 residues long. The germline V gene has CDR1 SGHDN and CDR2 FVKESK. V gave up 6 bases and J gave up 10 bases; unmatched junction bases: 8. The CDR3 loop is CASSRQGSGKLFF. CDR3 coding DNA: TGTGCCAGCAGTAGACAGGGCAGTGGAAAACTGTTTTTT.

V is TRBV5-5 and J is TRBJ1-1, with a possible D match to TRBD1 (6 bases). The V gene's germline CDR1 is SGHKS and CDR2 YYEKEE (reference sequence). Trimming stripped 0 bases from V and 9 bases from J, with 9 bases between. CDR3 length: 12 residues. CDR3 coding DNA: TGTGCCAGCAGCTTGGATCAGGGGAAAGCTTTCTTT. The encoded protein is CASSLDQGKAFF.

This clonotype was counted at least ten times. The rearrangement uses TRBV30 and TRBJ1-5, with D perhaps TRBD1 (6 bases). Germline loops: CDR1 GTSNPN, CDR2 SVGIG (reference sequence). The V end lost 2 bases, the J end lost 5 bases, and 10 bases lay between the germline ends. The CDR3 contains 13 residues. The DNA for the CDR3 is TGTGCCTGGAGTCAGGGGTGGGATCAGCCCCAGCATTTT. It is translated as CAWSQGWDQPQHF.

This clonotype occurred a few times. V gene TRBV2 combines with J gene TRBJ2-3; D may be TRBD1 (5 bases). The CDR3 length is 15 residues. The germline V gene encodes CDR1 SNHLY and CDR2 FYNNEI. V lost 3 bases and J 4 bases, leaving 14 bases between the germline ends. The CDR3 DNA sequence: TGTGCCAGCAGTGAGCAGGGATTGGGCCCAGATACGCAGTATTTT. It is translated as CASSEQGLGPDTQYF.

This clonotype was detected ten times or more. The V call is TRBV29-1, the J call TRBJ1-2, with D unclear. V lost 3 bases and J lost 7, with 15 bases in between. CDR3 length equals 13 residues. The germline V gene has CDR1 SQVTM and CDR2 ANQGSEA. CDR3 sequence reads: CSVDEPTHGGYTF. CDR3 bases: TGCAGCGTTGACGAGCCTACACACGGTGGCTACACCTTC.

The sample holds many counts of this clonotype. The chain uses TRBV5-1 and TRBJ2-5; D perhaps matches TRBD1 (6 bases). Germline CDR1 and CDR2: SGHRS and YFSETQ. Trimming removed 5 bases from V and 5 bases from J, with 28 bases in between. There are 18 residues in the CDR3. DNA of the CDR3: TGCGCCAGCAGTACGACCTTCACAGGGATGGGGCGTATTGAGACCCAGTACTTC. This translates into CASSTTFTGMGRIETQYF.

This clonotype was seen more than once but under ten times. This chain connects TRBV24-1 to TRBJ1-2; weak D call: TRBD1 (5 bases). This CDR3 has 14 residues. Germline CDR1 KGHDR, CDR2 SFDVKD. V gave up 4 bases and J gave up 1 base, with 9 bases separating them. The CDR3 region has the DNA TGTGCCACCAGTGAGGGACGCCTTAACTATGGCTACACCTTC. Its translation: CATSEGRLNYGYTF.

V and J are TRBV4-3 and TRBJ2-1; 8 bases are shared with TRBD2. Germline lookup yields CDR1 LGHNA and CDR2 YSLEER. The CDR3 length is 21 residues. The ends lost 0 bases at V and 6 bases at J; junction bases unmatched: 22. The chain's CDR3 is CASSQDEFRAGALRHVNEQFF. The DNA of the CDR3 is TGCGCCAGCAGCCAAGATGAATTTCGAGCGGGAGCCCTCCGCCACGTCAATGAGCAGTTCTTC.

This clonotype was seen more than once but under ten times. The V call is TRBV25-1, the J call TRBJ2-2; D not resolved. This CDR3 has 13 amino acids. The germline CDR1 and CDR2 sequences are MGHDK and SYGVNS. Trimming shortened V by 2 bases and J by 6 bases, and 7 bases separated the two germline ends. Here the CDR3 reads CASSEPPPGELFF. For the CDR3, the DNA is TGTGCCAGCAGTGAACCCCCTCCCGGGGAGCTGTTTTTT.

The gene calls are TRBV12-3 or TRBV12-4 and TRBJ2-5, with TRBD2 matching 12 bases. The CDR3 extends over 14 amino acids. V shed 8 bases, J shed 5 bases, and the junction held 6 bases outside the gene matches. The chain's CDR3 is CASCLGTSGETQYF. The DNA of the CDR3 is TGTGCCAGCTGCCTAGGGACTAGCGGGGAGACCCAGTACTTC.

Comments on this clonotype: One junction end does not reproduce the germline sequence, and a read error may be involved. The genes are TRBV9 and TRBJ2-7, with 10 bases fitting TRBD1. The CDR3 length is 16 residues. The germline V gene encodes CDR1 SGDLS and CDR2 YYNGEE. CDR3 in amino acids: CAGSATRTGGRYEQYF. The CDR3 nucleotides read TGTGCCGGCAGCGCTACCAGGACAGGGGGTCGGTACGAGCAGTACTTC.

In its sample, this clonotype was seen a few times. The chain combines TRBV20-1 with TRBJ1-2, with D unclear. Trimming pared 0 bases from V and 8 bases from J, leaving 13 bases between. CDR1 is DFQATT and CDR2 is SNEGSKA in the germline V gene (reference sequence). The CDR3 runs 13 residues. CDR3 DNA sequence: TGCAGTGCTAGAGATTTAAGGGATGTCGGCTACACCTTC. Translating gives CSARDLRDVGYTF.

This clonotype appeared a single time. A much larger clone is a single base away; this may be a read error. The rearrangement joins TRBV9 to TRBJ1-2; D unclear. The CDR3 is made up of 14 amino acids. Germline V gives CDR1 SGDLS, CDR2 YYNGEE. CDR3 sequence reads: CASSVAEDNYGYIF. The CDR3 nucleotides read TGTGCCAGCAGCGTAGCGGAAGATAACTATGGCTACATCTTC.

The J gene is TRBJ1-1, the V gene TRBV6-5, with TRBD1 as a possible D gene (5 bases). CDR1 and CDR2 (germline): MNHEY, SVGAGI. The CDR3 is 16 amino acids. V lost 8 bases to trimming and J lost 2 bases, with 21 bases between them. In DNA form, the CDR3 reads TGTGCCAGCTGTTGCGACAGCGCTGGGGGTAACACTGAAGCTTTCTTT. As protein: CASCCDSAGGNTEAFF.

There are a few counts of this clonotype. The rearrangement joins TRBV24-1 to TRBJ2-2; D remains unclear. CDR1 is KGHDR, CDR2 SFDVKD, per germline. This CDR3 has 16 amino acids. V lost 6 bases, J lost 4 bases, and 17 bases lay in between. The CDR3 nucleotides are TGTGCCACCAGTCCCGGGCGAGATAGAAGCACCGGGGAGCTGTTTTTT. Its translation: CATSPGRDRSTGELFF.

Ten or more counts support this clonotype. V and J are TRBV27 and TRBJ1-1; 7 bases align to TRBD1. The CDR3 loop spans 12 amino acids. V shed 9 bases, J shed 5 bases, and the junction held 6 bases outside the gene matches. CDR1 and CDR2 from the germline V gene are MNHEY and SMNVEV (reference sequence). The CDR3 DNA reads as TGTGCCAGTAGACAGGGTTGGACTGAAGCTTTCTTT. Protein product: CASRQGWTEAFF.

Comments on this clonotype: At one end, the junction sequence differs from germline, possibly due to a read error. The chain's CDR3 is CATSDLATGAGENEQYF. CDR3 nucleotides: TGTGCCACCAGTGATTTGGCTACAGGGGCCGGGGAGAACGAGCAGTACTTC. J is TRBJ2-7 and V is TRBV6-2 or TRBV6-3, with 7 nucleotides matching TRBD1. Germline CDR1 and CDR2: MNHEY and SVGEGT. The CDR3 runs 17 residues.